Sequencing of this TCR beta chain was carried out in a study of blood T cell repertoires in COVID-19. Looking at the study overall: Researchers got acute and convalescent COVID-19 samples from the United States, Italy and Spain. The cDNA or gDNA used as material had been derived from T cells, B-cell-depleted T cells, or PBMCs.

As handled by the study authors: Reference gene primer amplification gave nucleated cell count estimates. Sequencing used immunoSEQ multiplex PCR; TCRdb keeps in-frame clones, though not all of them. V and J calls plus clone size are reproduced from that table; the DNA served to infer D and trimming. The table records 79,000 or so clones, about nine tenths of them present only once. Germline CDR1 is LGHDT and CDR2 is YNNKEL (reference sequence). The V end lost 6 bases, the J end lost 4 bases, and 24 bases lay between the germline ends. The CDR3 extends over 17 amino acids. The TCR comes from a human donor in a cohort sampled during active COVID-19. Input material: peripheral blood. The J gene is TRBJ1-2, the V gene TRBV3-1 (or the pseudogene TRBV3-2), with a weak D call TRBD1 (6 bases). This CDR3 is CASRPPGTGTALYGYTF. The CDR3 DNA is TGTGCCAGCAGGCCCCCTGGAACAGGGACGGCACTCTATGGCTACACCTTC.